This entry lists 21 T cell receptor beta chains sequenced from one sample in a study of T-cell reconstitution after alpha-beta-depleted transplantation in children. As it was prepared, the TCRbeta library received unique molecular identifiers. TCRdb redid the calling of the PCR reads with MiXCR, one entry per CDR3 protein. The data contain more than 450,000 distinct CDR3 sequences, roughly 18% of them singletons. The specimen comprised PBMCs from the stem cell graft donor, sampled from the stem cell graft. These receptors originate from a human donor who donated a stem cell graft to a child with acute lymphoblastic leukemia.

In DNA form, the CDR3 reads TGCGCCAGCAGCCCCACCGGGGACTCCACGCAGCCCCAGCATTTT. Encoded protein: CASSPTGDSTQPQHF. This sequence joins TRBV5-1 and TRBJ1-5; D is possibly TRBD1 (5 bases). The V gene lost 4 bases and the J gene lost 7 bases, with 18 bases spanning the gap. There are 15 residues in the CDR3. The germline V gene has CDR1 SGHRS and CDR2 YFSETQ.

The gene calls are TRBV12-3 or TRBV12-4 and TRBJ2-3; 10 nucleotides line up with TRBD1. The CDR3 runs 16 residues. The J segment lost 4 bases and the V segment lost 3 bases, leaving 7 bases of the junction unmatched. CDR3 nucleotide sequence: TGTGCCAGCAGTTTTCTTGGGGACAGGGGCTCAGATACGCAGTATTTT. It specifies CASSFLGDRGSDTQYF.

The chain recombines TRBV27 with TRBJ1-2, with 11 bases matching TRBD1. The V and J ends lost 3 bases and 8 bases, in that order; junction bases with no gene match: 5. This CDR3 is 14 amino acids long. Germline V lookup: CDR1 MNHEY, CDR2 SMNVEV (reference sequence). CDR3 sequence: CASSLGQGVAGYTF. CDR3 in DNA: TGTGCCAGCAGTTTGGGACAGGGGGTGGCGGGCTACACCTTC.

This clonotype was counted between two and nine times. The chain employs TRBV6-5 and TRBJ2-3; 10 bases map to TRBD1. Trimming at V came to 2 bases and at J to 4 bases, leaving 9 bases not matched to a gene. The CDR3 has 17 residues. Germline CDR1 MNHEY, CDR2 SVGAGI. CDR3 loop: CASSYPSGTGDPDTQYF. Here the CDR3 DNA reads TGTGCCAGCAGTTACCCCTCCGGGACAGGGGACCCAGATACGCAGTATTTT.

V usage is TRBV29-1 and J usage is TRBJ2-7, with no clear D. CDR3 length: 13 amino acids. In germline, CDR1 is SQVTM, CDR2 ANQGSEA. The V end was cut by 3 bases, the J end by 0 bases, with 9 bases between. The CDR3 spells CSVDLLGSYEQYF. The CDR3 DNA sequence: TGCAGCGTTGATCTTCTGGGCTCCTACGAGCAGTACTTC.

The chain combines TRBV5-1 with TRBJ2-1; the D call may be TRBD1 or TRBD2 (5 bases each). Trimming removed 0 bases at V and 9 bases at J, with 16 bases between. The CDR3 has 15 residues. Looked up from germline, CDR1 is SGHRS and CDR2 is YFSETQ. CDR3: CASSLGGNLHSEQFF. CDR3 nucleotide sequence: TGCGCCAGCAGCTTGGGGGGGAACTTGCACAGTGAGCAGTTCTTC.

Many counts were recorded for this clonotype. The chain combines TRBV20-1 with TRBJ2-5; D is possibly TRBD1 (6 bases). CDR3 size: 12 residues. Germline V gene lookup returns CDR1 DFQATT and CDR2 SNEGSKA (reference sequence). V was shortened by 6 bases and J by 4 bases, with 12 bases between the two germline ends. The CDR3 nucleotides read TGCAGTGCCCCAGGGGTAGGAGAGACCCAGTACTTC. Translated: CSAPGVGETQYF.

In this sample, this clonotype turned up a few times. This rearrangement joins TRBV3-1 to TRBJ1-6, with 9 bases aligning to TRBD1. Trimming removed 3 bases from V and 9 bases from J; junction bases left unmatched: 6. The CDR3 covers 15 residues. CDR1 and CDR2 (germline): LGHDT, YNNKEL (reference sequence). The CDR3 region has the DNA TGTGCCAGCAGCCAGAAGGGACAGGGCATTTCACCCCTCCACTTT. It yields the protein CASSQKGQGISPLHF.

This clonotype occurred a few times. This rearrangement joins TRBV7-9 to TRBJ2-7, with unresolved D. The germline V and J ends were trimmed by 4 bases and 0 bases, with 13 bases remaining between them. Germline CDR1 and CDR2: SEHNR and FQNEAQ (reference sequence). The CDR3 has 15 residues. In DNA form, the CDR3 reads TGTGCCAGCAGCTCTCCCTCCCACCGCTCCTACGAGCAGTACTTC. This codes for CASSSPSHRSYEQYF.

This clonotype was observed a handful of times. The chain uses TRBV5-1 and TRBJ2-1, with TRBD2 identical over 10 bases. J lost 5 bases, V lost 3 bases, and 8 bases had no gene match. The germline V gene has CDR1 SGHRS and CDR2 YFSETQ. This CDR3 comprises 16 residues. CDR3 DNA sequence: TGCGCCAGCAGCTCCTTACTAGCGGGAAGTCACAATGAGCAGTTCTTC. This sequence encodes CASSSLLAGSHNEQFF.

There are a few counts of this clonotype. The chain uses TRBV21-1 and TRBJ2-7; TRBD1 is the table's D call and was not checked against the DNA. TRBV21-1 has pseudogene status. The CDR3 is made up of 13 amino acids. The CDR3 here is CASSTGQDYEQYF. CDR3 nucleotides: TGTGCCAGCAGCACGGGACAGGACTACGAGCAGTACTTC.

Only a few counts were recorded for this clonotype. The chain links TRBV6-1 to TRBJ2-3; D may be TRBD1 or TRBD2 (5 bases each). The CDR3 extends over 14 amino acids. Trimming took off 5 bases at V and 7 bases at J, with 16 bases between the two ends. The germline CDR1 and CDR2 sequences are MNHNS and SASEGT. The CDR3 protein is CASSTGLVLYTQYF. As DNA, the CDR3 is TGTGCCAGCAGTACGGGGCTAGTACTTTATACGCAGTATTTT.

The genes are TRBV12-3 or TRBV12-4 and TRBJ2-2, with 7 positions matching TRBD2. J was trimmed by 9 bases and V by 3 bases; bases with no gene match: 10. The CDR3 is 15 amino acids. CDR3 DNA: TGTGCCAGCAGTTTTTCGAGGGAGGGCGGGAGGGAGCTGTTTTTT. Translating gives CASSFSREGGRELFF.

The V gene is TRBV3-1, the J gene TRBJ2-1, with D unclear. Trimming stripped 4 bases from V and 0 bases from J, with 13 bases between. Germline CDR1 is LGHDT and CDR2 is YNNKEL (reference sequence). This CDR3 is built from 16 residues. The CDR3 reads CASSRKGWSSYNEQFF. As DNA, the CDR3 is TGTGCCAGCAGCCGGAAAGGCTGGAGCTCCTACAATGAGCAGTTCTTC.

This chain links TRBV7-8 with TRBJ2-3, with a weak D call TRBD1 (5 bases). The CDR3 covers 13 residues. CDR1 and CDR2 (germline): SGHVS, FQNEAQ. The ends were cut back, 10 bases at V and 1 base at J, with 12 bases in the middle. For the CDR3, the DNA is TGTGCCACCCTCATAGGGGGCACAGATACGCAGTATTTT. Amino acid sequence: CATLIGGTDTQYF.

In its sample, this clonotype was seen a few times. This sequence joins TRBV6-5 and TRBJ2-7; D gene uncertain. Germline V gene lookup returns CDR1 MNHEY and CDR2 SVGAGI. The CDR3 has 12 residues. V lost 2 bases to trimming and J lost 5 bases, with 7 bases between them. The CDR3 reads CASSYPWNEQYF. The CDR3 nucleotides read TGTGCCAGCAGTTACCCATGGAACGAGCAGTACTTC.

DNA of the CDR3: TGCGCCAGCAGCCAACCGGGACTAGCGGTCGGCGGATACAATGAGCAGTTCTTC. Protein sequence: CASSQPGLAVGGYNEQFF. The chain combines TRBV5-1 with TRBJ2-1; 11 nucleotides align to TRBD2. CDR1 is SGHRS and CDR2 is YFSETQ in the germline V gene. The CDR3 sequence is 18 residues long. The V gene end was trimmed by 4 bases and the J gene end by 4 bases; junction bases not matched to a gene: 13.

A word on this clonotype: An end of the junction differs from the germline gene, which may be a read error. This chain uses TRBV12-3 or TRBV12-4 with TRBJ2-3; 7 bases align to TRBD2. This CDR3 is 17 amino acids long. The CDR3 DNA sequence: TGTGCCAGCAGTTTTTACCGCGGGAGAGCTAGCACAGATACGCATTATTTT. It codes for CASSFYRGRASTDTHYF.

The V and J genes are TRBV12-3 or TRBV12-4 and TRBJ2-1; TRBD2 might be the D (6 bases). V was shortened by 5 bases and J by 2 bases, with 16 bases between the two germline ends. CDR3 size: 16 residues. CDR3 coding DNA: TGTGCCAGCAGTCCGACTGGAGGGCCCCCCTACAATGAGCAGTTCTTC. Translated: CASSPTGGPPYNEQFF.

The chain employs TRBV18 and TRBJ2-5; D remains ambiguous. The CDR3 has 12 residues. The V gene lost 2 bases and the J gene lost 3 bases, with 4 bases spanning the gap. The V gene's germline CDR1 is KGHSH and CDR2 LQKENI. This CDR3 is CASSPVEETQYF. The CDR3 DNA sequence: TGTGCCAGCTCACCAGTAGAAGAGACCCAGTACTTC.

This clonotype has a handful of counts. The chain combines TRBV20-1 with TRBJ2-7; D uncertain. This CDR3 region has 15 residues. Trimming shortened V by 0 bases and J by 4 bases, and 16 bases separated the two germline ends. Per germline, CDR1 DFQATT and CDR2 SNEGSKA (reference sequence). CDR3 loop: CSARDERSEVYEQYF. CDR3 coding DNA: TGCAGTGCTAGAGATGAAAGGAGTGAGGTTTACGAGCAGTACTTC.